These T cell receptor beta chains were read from a single sample in a study of technical replicates of blood from a few donors. Data came from immunoSEQ multiplex PCR; TCRdb stores just in-frame clones and leaves some out. The sample holds tens of thousands of clones; about nine tenths are singletons and the top ten take 0.37%. The sequenced material came from T cells isolated from PBMCs. Receptors originate from a human donor in good health. Some clones in this sample may be carry-over from other donors' samples. Each CDR3 is given with its conserved first and last residue. The D gene is left open where the match is weak. Clone size appears in some rows only: once, few, many, or a class for an expanded clone.

J: TRBJ2-4
size: .
V: TRBV7-8
D: TRBD2
DNA: TGTGCCAGCAGCCCCGGACTAGCGGGAGAGGCGGCCAAAAACATTCAGTACTTC
CDR3: CASSPGLAGEAAKNIQYF

J: TRBJ2-7
size: .
V: TRBV23-1
D: TRBD1
DNA: TGCGCCAGCAGTCATCGTGGGGGACAGGAGTACTTC
CDR3: CASSHRGGQEYF

J: TRBJ2-7
size: .
V: TRBV29-1
D: .
DNA: TGCAGCCCCGAAGCCCGAAGTCCCTTACCTAACGAGCAGTACTTC
CDR3: CSPEARSPLPNEQYF

J: TRBJ2-1
size: .
V: TRBV29-1
D: TRBD2
DNA: TGCAGCCCCGGGGGGAATGAGCAGTTCTTC
CDR3: CSPGGNEQFF

J: TRBJ2-7
size: .
V: TRBV4-1
D: .
DNA: TGCGCCAGCAGCCAAGTAGAATTTTTCGAGCAGTACTTC
CDR3: CASSQVEFFEQYF

J: TRBJ2-7
size: .
V: TRBV10-1
D: .
DNA: TGCGCCAGCAGTGAGTCGATTTTCGGTGGCGGGGAAAGCTCCTACGAGCAGTACTTC
CDR3: CASSESIFGGGESSYEQYF

J: TRBJ1-5
size: .
V: TRBV7-6
D: TRBD1
DNA: TGTGCCAGCAGCCCCTCATTAGGGGGCCCCAGTAGCAATCAGCCCCAGCATTTT
CDR3: CASSPSLGGPSSNQPQHF

J: TRBJ2-3
size: .
V: TRBV11-2
D: TRBD2
DNA: TGTGCCAGCAGCTTAGACGGACTAGCGGGATACACTAGCACAGATACGCAGTATTTT
CDR3: CASSLDGLAGYTSTDTQYF

J: TRBJ2-3
size: .
V: TRBV4-3
D: .
DNA: TGCGCCAGCAGCCCGAAGAGAGAGCGGAGCACAGATACGCAGTATTTT
CDR3: CASSPKRERSTDTQYF

J: TRBJ2-7
size: .
V: TRBV28
D: TRBD1
DNA: TGTGCCAGCAGGGGACAGGTTTACGAGCAGTACTTC
CDR3: CASRGQVYEQYF

J: TRBJ2-3
size: .
V: TRBV4-3
D: TRBD2
DNA: TGCGCCAGCAGCCAGCTTAGCGGGGTTAGCACAGATACGCAGTATTTT
CDR3: CASSQLSGVSTDTQYF

J: TRBJ1-2
size: .
V: TRBV5-1
D: .
DNA: TGCGCCAGCAGCTTGACATCCAACTATGGCTACACCTTC
CDR3: CASSLTSNYGYTF

J: TRBJ1-2
size: .
V: TRBV7-8
D: .
DNA: TGTGCCAGCACGGCGGATAACTATGGCTACACCTTC
CDR3: CASTADNYGYTF

J: TRBJ1-5
size: few
V: TRBV2
D: .
DNA: TGTGCCAGCAGTGAAGCAGGCAGGGGACCAAATCAGCCCCAGCATTTT
CDR3: CASSEAGRGPNQPQHF

J: TRBJ2-7
size: once
V: TRBV29-1
D: .
DNA: TGCAGCGTTGGTGACACCGACGAGCAGTACTTC
CDR3: CSVGDTDEQYF

J: TRBJ2-3
size: .
V: TRBV4-1
D: .
DNA: TGCGCCAGCAGCCAGCAGGCAGATACGCAGTATTTT
CDR3: CASSQQADTQYF

J: TRBJ2-7
size: .
V: TRBV28
D: .
DNA: TGTGCCAGCGTATCCGTTCTGGCGGGACCTTCCTACGAGCAGTACTTC
CDR3: CASVSVLAGPSYEQYF

J: TRBJ2-7
size: once
V: TRBV18
D: .
DNA: TGTGCCAGCTCGCGAGACCCCGGAGGCACCTACGAGCAGTACTTC
CDR3: CASSRDPGGTYEQYF

J: TRBJ2-1
size: .
V: TRBV19
D: .
DNA: TGTGCCAGTAGTATGAGCTCCTACAATGAGCAGTTCTTC
CDR3: CASSMSSYNEQFF

J: TRBJ2-1
size: .
V: TRBV10-1
D: TRBD2
DNA: TGCGCCAGCAGCGACTCCCGCAGGGCGGGAGACGAGCAGTTCTTC
CDR3: CASSDSRRAGDEQFF

J: TRBJ2-3
size: .
V: TRBV7-9
D: TRBD2
DNA: TGTGCCAGCAGCCCCGTTAGCGGGACTAGCACAGATACGCAGTATTTT
CDR3: CASSPVSGTSTDTQYF

J: TRBJ1-1
size: once
V: TRBV19
D: .
DNA: TGTGCCAGTAGTATAGCGCCGGGGGGGACTGCTGACGCTTTCTTT
CDR3: CASSIAPGGTADAFF

J: TRBJ1-1
size: .
V: TRBV28
D: .
DNA: TGTGCCAGCAAAATAATTGGGACTTACACTGAAGCTTTCTTT
CDR3: CASKIIGTYTEAFF

J: TRBJ2-3
size: .
V: TRBV27
D: TRBD1
DNA: TGTGCCAGCAGTTGGGGACAGGGGGCAGGAGATACGCAGTATTTT
CDR3: CASSWGQGAGDTQYF

J: TRBJ2-1
size: .
V: TRBV28
D: .
DNA: TGTGCCAGCAGTTCTATAGTAGTATTAGGCCCAGGTGAGCAGTTCTTC
CDR3: CASSSIVVLGPGEQFF

J: TRBJ2-5
size: .
V: TRBV28
D: .
DNA: TGTGCCAGCAGTTTATTCCTAGTGAAAGAGACCCAGTACTTC
CDR3: CASSLFLVKETQYF

J: TRBJ2-1
size: .
V: TRBV28
D: .
DNA: TGTGCCAGCAGTTTGGGGGGTCGTGTTAACTACAATGAGCAGTTCTTC
CDR3: CASSLGGRVNYNEQFF

J: TRBJ2-7
size: .
V: TRBV15
D: TRBD2
DNA: TGTGCCACCAGCAGAACCGGGACTAGCCTATTCTACGAGCAGTACTTC
CDR3: CATSRTGTSLFYEQYF

J: TRBJ1-1
size: .
V: TRBV27
D: TRBD1
DNA: TGTGCCAGCAGTTTACTTCCGGGACAGGGACCAGGTGCGACTAGAGCGAACACTGAAGCTTTCTTT
CDR3: CASSLLPGQGPGATRANTEAFF

J: TRBJ1-1
size: .
V: TRBV28
D: .
DNA: TGTGCCAGCAGTTTGCGGAACACTGAAGCTTTCTTT
CDR3: CASSLRNTEAFF

J: TRBJ2-3
size: .
V: TRBV13
D: TRBD2
DNA: TGTGCCAGCAGCTTGTCGGCGGGAGGTACAGATACGCAGTATTTT
CDR3: CASSLSAGGTDTQYF

J: TRBJ2-7
size: .
V: TRBV4-1
D: .
DNA: TGCGCCAGCAGCCCGAGGGACACCTCCTACGAGCAGTACTTC
CDR3: CASSPRDTSYEQYF

J: TRBJ2-5
size: .
V: TRBV5-5
D: .
DNA: TGTGCCAGCAGCCCACGTACAGCCCAAGAGACCCAGTACTTC
CDR3: CASSPRTAQETQYF

J: TRBJ2-6
size: .
V: TRBV19
D: .
DNA: TGTGCCAGTAGTGGTCGCCGGGACTTACGAGAAGGGGCCAACGTCCTGACTTTC
CDR3: CASSGRRDLREGANVLTF

J: TRBJ2-4
size: .
V: TRBV28
D: .
DNA: TGTGCCAGCAGTGCAGACTACGGGCTAGCCAAAAACATTCAGTACTTC
CDR3: CASSADYGLAKNIQYF

J: TRBJ1-2
size: .
V: TRBV9
D: .
DNA: TGTGCCAGCAGCCCCCACGGAGCGCCTTATGGCTACACCTTC
CDR3: CASSPHGAPYGYTF

J: TRBJ2-7
size: .
V: TRBV5-6
D: .
DNA: TGTGCCAGCAGCGGTGGGACACAGAGCTCCTACGAGCAGTACTTC
CDR3: CASSGGTQSSYEQYF

J: TRBJ1-4
size: .
V: TRBV30
D: TRBD1
DNA: TGTGCCTGGAGTGTACAGGGGAATAATGAAAAACTGTTTTTT
CDR3: CAWSVQGNNEKLFF

J: TRBJ2-7
size: .
V: TRBV4-2
D: .
DNA: TGTGCCAGCAGCCAACGGGACGAGCAGTACTTC
CDR3: CASSQRDEQYF

J: TRBJ2-3
size: .
V: TRBV18
D: .
DNA: TGTGCCAGCTCACCAATCTCGACAGATACGCAGTATTTT
CDR3: CASSPISTDTQYF

J: TRBJ1-1
size: few
V: TRBV19
D: .
DNA: TGTGCCAGTTTCCCCGGGGTGAACACTGAAGCTTTCTTT
CDR3: CASFPGVNTEAFF

J: TRBJ1-1
size: .
V: TRBV28
D: .
DNA: TGTGCCAGCACGGCAGGCAACACTGAAGCTTTCTTT
CDR3: CASTAGNTEAFF

J: TRBJ2-1
size: .
V: TRBV13
D: TRBD1
DNA: TGTGCCAGCAGCTTAGGGACAGGGGGCGGTGAGCAGTTCTTC
CDR3: CASSLGTGGGEQFF

J: TRBJ1-2
size: .
V: TRBV28
D: TRBD1
DNA: TGTGCCAGCAGCCGATCCAGGGGGCTCTCTAACTATGGCTACACCTTC
CDR3: CASSRSRGLSNYGYTF

J: TRBJ1-1
size: .
V: TRBV19
D: .
DNA: TGTGCCAGTAGGGTGGGACAAGAAGCTTTCTTT
CDR3: CASRVGQEAFF

J: TRBJ2-1
size: .
V: TRBV30
D: TRBD2
DNA: TGTGCCTGGAGAGTAAGCGGGAGGTTGAATGAGCAGTTCTTC
CDR3: CAWRVSGRLNEQFF

J: TRBJ1-2
size: .
V: TRBV6-5
D: .
DNA: TGTGCCAGCAGTTATTCGACTATCTATGGCTACACCTTC
CDR3: CASSYSTIYGYTF

J: TRBJ2-3
size: .
V: TRBV4-2
D: TRBD1
DNA: TGTGCCAGCAGCCAAGATCAGGGGGCGGGGCTCCGCACAGATACGCAGTATTTT
CDR3: CASSQDQGAGLRTDTQYF

J: TRBJ1-2
size: few
V: TRBV29-1
D: TRBD1
DNA: TGCAGCGCCGGGACAGGGGTCTATGGCTACACCTTC
CDR3: CSAGTGVYGYTF

J: TRBJ2-7
size: .
V: TRBV5-5
D: .
DNA: TGTGCCAGCAGCTTGGATTACTACTACGAGCAGTACTTC
CDR3: CASSLDYYYEQYF

J: TRBJ1-1
size: .
V: TRBV29-1
D: .
DNA: TGCAGCGTTGGAGGACCCTCCCTTGGGACATTTGGCACTGAAGCTTTCTTT
CDR3: CSVGGPSLGTFGTEAFF

J: TRBJ2-1
size: .
V: TRBV9
D: TRBD2
DNA: TGTGCCAGCAGCGTAGGCGGGGGGACCAATGAGCAGTTCTTC
CDR3: CASSVGGGTNEQFF

J: TRBJ2-7
size: .
V: TRBV7-2
D: TRBD2
DNA: TGTGCCAGCAGCCGGACTAGCGGGGGTGCCTACGAGCAGTACTTC
CDR3: CASSRTSGGAYEQYF

J: TRBJ2-7
size: .
V: TRBV5-5
D: TRBD1
DNA: TGTGCCAGCAGCTATAACAGGGGCTACGAGCAGTACTTC
CDR3: CASSYNRGYEQYF

J: TRBJ1-5
size: .
V: TRBV5-1
D: .
DNA: TGCGCCAGCAGCTTGCAGGGCGGCCAAAATCAGCCCCAGCATTTT
CDR3: CASSLQGGQNQPQHF

J: TRBJ2-2
size: .
V: TRBV5-4
D: .
DNA: TGTGCCAGCAACCAAGGGACACCGGCTGAAGAGCTGTTTTTT
CDR3: CASNQGTPAEELFF